This TCR beta chain was identified during a study of beta chain features in type 1 diabetes. Expressed TCRB transcripts were sequenced after all isolated RNA was converted to cDNA. Clones were sequenced by immunoSEQ multiplex PCR, and TCRdb holds only the in-frame ones, with some missing. In the table there are 90,000 to 110,000 clones, roughly 40% of which are singletons. Germline V lookup: CDR1 SGHAT, CDR2 FQNNGV. The length of the CDR3 is 14 residues. V lost 1 base, J lost 6 bases, and 11 bases lay in between. This chain uses TRBV11-2 with TRBJ2-3; D might be TRBD2 (5 bases). This sequence was found in a woman under 30 in good health. The sequenced material came from stem cell memory CD4+ T cells from blood. CDR3 nucleotide sequence: TGTGCCAGCAGCTTAGTACTAGTCTCCGATACGCAGTATTTT. It yields the protein CASSLVLVSDTQYF.